This T cell receptor beta chain was identified during a study of cytomegalovirus exposure and HLA in healthy donors. Study outcomes and limitations: TCR beta sequences reportedly predicted most subjects' HLA-A and HLA-B alleles accurately. Fewer N-insertions (relative to the approximately 700-donor mean) were reportedly seen in an Asian-associated ancestry cluster in a later analysis. Three CMV-associated chains proved CMV antigen-specific in vitro.

The PCR had 60 Vbeta and 13 Jbeta primers. This table comes from immunoSEQ multiplex PCR, and its TCRdb copy is limited to in-frame clones, with some not included. The sample lists 150,000 to 200,000 clones, approximately 88% occurring once. The germline V gene has CDR1 SGHDN and CDR2 FVKESK. V was pared by 0 bases and J by 6 bases, with 9 bases of the junction left unmatched. CDR3 length equals 16 residues. About this clone itself: What it binds is not known.

The chain carries TRBV14 and TRBJ2-7, with 9 bases lining up with TRBD1. The clonotype comes from a boy aged 5 to 17 in good health and CMV-seronegative. Source material: PBMCs. The CDR3 region has the DNA TGTGCCAGCAGCCAAGATCCTTGGGACAGGGTATCCGAGCAGTACTTC. Translation gives CASSQDPWDRVSEQYF. Full variable domain (rest looked up from reference TRBV14 and TRBJ2-7): EAGVTQFPSHSVIEKGQTVTLRCDPISGHDNLYWYRRVMGKEIKFLLHFVKESKQDESGMPNNRFLAERTGGTYSTLKVQPAELEDSGVYFCASSQDPWDRVSEQYFGPGTRLTVT.